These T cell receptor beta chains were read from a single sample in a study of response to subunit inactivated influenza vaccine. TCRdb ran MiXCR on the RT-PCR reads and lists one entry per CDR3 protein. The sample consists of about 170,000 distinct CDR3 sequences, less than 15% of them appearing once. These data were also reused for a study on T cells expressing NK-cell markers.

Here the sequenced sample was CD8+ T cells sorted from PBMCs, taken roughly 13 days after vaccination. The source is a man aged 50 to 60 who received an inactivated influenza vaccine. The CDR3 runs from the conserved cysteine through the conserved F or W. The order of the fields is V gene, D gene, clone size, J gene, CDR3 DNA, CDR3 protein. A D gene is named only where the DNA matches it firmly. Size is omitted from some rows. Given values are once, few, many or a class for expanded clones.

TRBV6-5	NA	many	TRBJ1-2	TGTGCCAGCAGTTACTCGGGAGGGGTCTATGGCTACACCTTC	CASSYSGGVYGYTF
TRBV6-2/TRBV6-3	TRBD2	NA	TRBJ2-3	TGTGCCAGCAGTTTGGGACTAGCGGGAGGTCCAAGGGATACGCAGTATTTT	CASSLGLAGGPRDTQYF
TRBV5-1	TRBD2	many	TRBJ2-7	TGCGCCAGCAGCTGGGGACTAGCGGGAACCTACGAGCAGTACTTC	CASSWGLAGTYEQYF
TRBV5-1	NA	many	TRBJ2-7	TGCGCCAGCAGCTTGGGCCCGAAGGAGTCCTACGAGCAGTACTTC	CASSLGPKESYEQYF
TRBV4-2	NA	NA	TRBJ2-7	TGTGCCAGCAGCCACCTAGGGTCGAACTACGAGCAGTACTTC	CASSHLGSNYEQYF
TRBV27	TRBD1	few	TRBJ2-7	TGTGCCAGCAGTTTATCCGGGACAGGGATCTACGAGCAGTACTTC	CASSLSGTGIYEQYF
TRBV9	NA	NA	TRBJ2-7	TGTGCCAGCAGCGTAGGCGGGGGAACAGGGGGTCCCCACGAGCAGTACTTC	CASSVGGGTGGPHEQYF
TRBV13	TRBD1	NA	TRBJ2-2	TGTGCCAGCAGCTTACGGACAGATACGACAGGGCAAAGCACCGGGGAGCTGTTTTTT	CASSLRTDTTGQSTGELFF
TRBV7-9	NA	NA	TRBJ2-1	TGTGCCAGCAGCTTTGGGGCAGCCCTTACCTACAATGAGCAGTTCTTC	CASSFGAALTYNEQFF
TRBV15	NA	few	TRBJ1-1	TGTGCCACCAGCAGAGATCTAGTTCGAATGAACACTGAAGCTTTCTTT	CATSRDLVRMNTEAFF
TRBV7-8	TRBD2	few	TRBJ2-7	TGTGCCAGCAGCTCGTGGACTAGCGGATTCTCCTACGAGCAGTACTTC	CASSSWTSGFSYEQYF
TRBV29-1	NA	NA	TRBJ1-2	TGCAGCGTTGAAGTCGCGGGACTCTCCTATGGCTACACCTTC	CSVEVAGLSYGYTF
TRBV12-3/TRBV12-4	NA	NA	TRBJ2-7	TGTGCCAGCAGCAGGGACCTCTACGAGCAGTACTTC	CASSRDLYEQYF
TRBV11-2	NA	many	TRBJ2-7	TGTGCCAGCAGCTTAGGTCAGGGTGACTACGAGCAGTACTTC	CASSLGQGDYEQYF
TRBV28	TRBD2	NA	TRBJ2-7	TGTGCCAGCTGCGTTGCCGGGACTACCTACGAGCAGTACTTC	CASCVAGTTYEQYF
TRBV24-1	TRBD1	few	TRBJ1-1	TGTGCCACCAGCGCAACAGGGGATCCGAACACTGAAGCTTTCTTT	CATSATGDPNTEAFF
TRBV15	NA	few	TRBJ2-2	TGTGCCACCAGCAGAGATAGAACTAACACCGGGGAGCTGTTTTTT	CATSRDRTNTGELFF
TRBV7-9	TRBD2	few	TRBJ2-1	TGTGCCAGCCTGGGACTAGCGGGAGTGAATGAGCAGTTCTTC	CASLGLAGVNEQFF
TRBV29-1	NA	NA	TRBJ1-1	TGCAGCGTTGAACGTAAGGGGAGGACTGAAGCTTTCTTT	CSVERKGRTEAFF
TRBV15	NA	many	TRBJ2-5	TGTGCCACCAGCCCCTGGGAAGGGGAGACCCAGTACTTC	CATSPWEGETQYF
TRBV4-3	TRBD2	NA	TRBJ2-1	TGCGCCAGCAGCCAATCTGGCGGGAGGGCCGGAAATGAGCAGTTCTTC	CASSQSGGRAGNEQFF
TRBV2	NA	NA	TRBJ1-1	TGTGCCAGCAGGGCCGGGACAAATTTGAACACTGAAGCTTTCTTT	CASRAGTNLNTEAFF
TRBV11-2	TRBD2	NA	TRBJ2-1	TGTGCCAGCAGCTTAATCGTGGCTAGCGGGAGCTGGGGAGAATACAATGAGCAGTTCTTC	CASSLIVASGSWGEYNEQFF
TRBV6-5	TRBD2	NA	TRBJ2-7	TGTGCCAGCAGTTACCGGACTAGCGGGGGCCCCCCCCAGTACTTC	CASSYRTSGGPPQYF
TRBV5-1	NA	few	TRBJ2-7	TGTGCCAGCAGCCTCAGGGGAACCTACGAGCAGTACTTC	CASSLRGTYEQYF
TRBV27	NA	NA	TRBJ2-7	TGTGCCAGCCGGAGCCGGACAAATACCTACGAGCAGTACTTC	CASRSRTNTYEQYF
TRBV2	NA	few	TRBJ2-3	TGTGCCAGCAGGACTCTACGGGGGCCAGATACGCAGTATTTT	CASRTLRGPDTQYF
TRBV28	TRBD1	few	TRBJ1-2	TGTGCCAGCAGTTCCCTTACAGGGGGCGGGGGCTACACCTTC	CASSSLTGGGGYTF
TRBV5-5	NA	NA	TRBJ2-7	TGTGCCAGCAGCTTGAGGCAGGGGATGGTCTCCTACGAGCAGTACTTC	CASSLRQGMVSYEQYF
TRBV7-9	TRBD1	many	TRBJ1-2	TGTGCCAGCAGCTCTTCCGGGACAGATTATGGCTACACCTTC	CASSSSGTDYGYTF
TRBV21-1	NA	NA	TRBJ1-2	TGTGCCAGCAGCAAACCACGGACAGGGGTGGCTAACTATGGCTACACCTTC	CASSKPRTGVANYGYTF
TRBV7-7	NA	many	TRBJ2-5	TGTGCTAGCAGCTTAGCGGACCAAGAGACCCAGTACTTC	CASSLADQETQYF
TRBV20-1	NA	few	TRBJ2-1	TGCAGTGCTAGAGATATAGGTGGGAGGTCCTACAATGAGCAGTTCTTC	CSARDIGGRSYNEQFF
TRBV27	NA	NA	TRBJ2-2	TGTGCCAGCAATCCCTTGGGTCTGAACACCGGGGAGCTGTTTTTT	CASNPLGLNTGELFF
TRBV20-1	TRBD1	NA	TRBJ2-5	TGCAGTGCTAGTACCGGGGACAGGGTCCCACAAGAGACCCAGTACTTC	CSASTGDRVPQETQYF
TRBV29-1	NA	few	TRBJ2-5	TGCAGCGTCTATGCAGCGGGCCAAGAGACCCAGTACTTC	CSVYAAGQETQYF
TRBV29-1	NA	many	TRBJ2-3	TGCAGCGTTGGAGCTGGGACCACAGATACGCAGTATTTT	CSVGAGTTDTQYF
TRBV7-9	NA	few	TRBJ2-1	TGTGCCAGCAGCCCCCCTCATGGAAATGAGCAGTTCTTC	CASSPPHGNEQFF
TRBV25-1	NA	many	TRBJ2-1	TGTGCCAGCAGTGATACTTCGGGAGTCCCCTACAATGAGCAGTTCTTC	CASSDTSGVPYNEQFF
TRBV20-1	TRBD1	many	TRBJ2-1	TGCAGTGCTGACTCACCGGGACAGAACTACAATGAGCAGTTCTTC	CSADSPGQNYNEQFF
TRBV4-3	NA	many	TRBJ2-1	TGCGCCAGCAGCCAAGATTTCGCGACGGCCAATGAGCAGTTCTTC	CASSQDFATANEQFF
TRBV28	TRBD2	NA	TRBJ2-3	TGTGCCAGCAGTCCGACTCAGGGACTAGCGGGTGGGGTGAGCACAGATACGCAGTATTTT	CASSPTQGLAGGVSTDTQYF
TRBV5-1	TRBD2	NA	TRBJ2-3	TGCGCCAGCAGCTTGGCCACTAGCGGGAGCACAGATACGCAGTATTTT	CASSLATSGSTDTQYF
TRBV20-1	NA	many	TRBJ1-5	TGCAGTGCCACCAACGGGGTTGGGCAGCCCCAGCATTTT	CSATNGVGQPQHF
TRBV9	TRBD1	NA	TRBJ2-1	TGTGCCAGCAGCGGACAGGGGCCAGGGGGCAATGAGCAGTTCTTC	CASSGQGPGGNEQFF
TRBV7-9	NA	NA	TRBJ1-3	TGTGCCAGCAGCTTAGTGAGCGGTGAAGCGAGCACCATATATTTT	CASSLVSGEASTIYF
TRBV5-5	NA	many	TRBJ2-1	TGTGCCAGCAGCTTGCATGAGGGGATACCCTCCAATGAGCAGTTCTTC	CASSLHEGIPSNEQFF
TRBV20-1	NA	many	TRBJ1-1	TGCAGTCGATACCGGGACTCCAGCACTGAAGCTTTCTTT	CSRYRDSSTEAFF
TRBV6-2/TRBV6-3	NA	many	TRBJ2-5	TGTGCCAGCAGTTACGATGAGACCCAGTACTTC	CASSYDETQYF
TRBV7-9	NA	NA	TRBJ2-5	TGTGCCAGCAGCAAATCACTAGGGGGACAAGAGACCCAGTACTTC	CASSKSLGGQETQYF
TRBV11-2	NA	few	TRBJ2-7	TGTGCCAGCACCCTAGGGGGTTACCGTTACGAGCAGTACTTC	CASTLGGYRYEQYF
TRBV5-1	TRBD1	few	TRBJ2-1	TGCGCCAGCAGCTGGGGGACAGGGGGCGCCGGACTAGCGGACCTCAATGAGCAGTTCTTC	CASSWGTGGAGLADLNEQFF